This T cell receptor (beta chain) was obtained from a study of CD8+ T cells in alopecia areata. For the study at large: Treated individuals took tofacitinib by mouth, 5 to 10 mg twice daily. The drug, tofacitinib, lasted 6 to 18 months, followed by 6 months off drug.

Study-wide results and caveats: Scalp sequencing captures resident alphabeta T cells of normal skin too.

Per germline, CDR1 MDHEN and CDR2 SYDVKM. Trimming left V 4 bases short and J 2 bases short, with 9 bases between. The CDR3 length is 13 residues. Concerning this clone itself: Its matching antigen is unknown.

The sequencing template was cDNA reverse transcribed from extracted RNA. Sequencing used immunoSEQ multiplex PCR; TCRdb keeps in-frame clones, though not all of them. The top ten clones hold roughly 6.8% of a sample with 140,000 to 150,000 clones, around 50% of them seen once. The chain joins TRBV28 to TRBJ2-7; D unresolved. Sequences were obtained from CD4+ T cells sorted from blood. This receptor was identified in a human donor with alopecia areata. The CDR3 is CASSSIGPYEQYF. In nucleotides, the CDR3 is TGTGCCAGCAGTTCCATAGGCCCCTACGAGCAGTACTTC.